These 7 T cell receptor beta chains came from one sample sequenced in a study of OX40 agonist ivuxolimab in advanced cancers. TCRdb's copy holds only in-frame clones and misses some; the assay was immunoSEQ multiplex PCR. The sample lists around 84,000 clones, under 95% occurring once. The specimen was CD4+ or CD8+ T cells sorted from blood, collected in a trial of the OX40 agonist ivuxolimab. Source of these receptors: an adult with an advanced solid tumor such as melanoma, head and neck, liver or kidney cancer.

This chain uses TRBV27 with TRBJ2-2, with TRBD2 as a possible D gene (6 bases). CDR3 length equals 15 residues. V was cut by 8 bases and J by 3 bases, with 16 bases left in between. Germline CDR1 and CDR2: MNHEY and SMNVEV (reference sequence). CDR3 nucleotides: TGTGCCAGCGGGCGGGGCTCTTGGGACACCGGGGAGCTGTTTTTT. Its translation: CASGRGSWDTGELFF.

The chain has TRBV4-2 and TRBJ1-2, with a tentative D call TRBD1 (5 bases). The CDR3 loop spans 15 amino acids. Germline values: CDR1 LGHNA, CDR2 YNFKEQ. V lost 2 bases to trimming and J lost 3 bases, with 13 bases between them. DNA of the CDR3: TGTGCCAGCAGCCAATCCACTACACAGGACTATGGCTACACCTTC. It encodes CASSQSTTQDYGYTF.

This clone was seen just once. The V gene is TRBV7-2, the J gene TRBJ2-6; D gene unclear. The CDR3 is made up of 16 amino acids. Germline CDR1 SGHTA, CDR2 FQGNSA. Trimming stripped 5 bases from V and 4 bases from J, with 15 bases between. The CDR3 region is CASSPGGAPGANVLTF. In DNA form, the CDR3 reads TGTGCCAGCAGCCCGGGCGGCGCTCCCGGGGCCAACGTCCTGACTTTC.

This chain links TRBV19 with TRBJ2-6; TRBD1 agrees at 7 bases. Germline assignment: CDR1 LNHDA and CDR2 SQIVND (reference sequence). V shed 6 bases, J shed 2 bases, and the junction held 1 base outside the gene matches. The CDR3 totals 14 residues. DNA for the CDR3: TGTGCCAGTAGGAGGGGGCCTGGGGCCAACGTCCTGACTTTC. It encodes CASRRGPGANVLTF.

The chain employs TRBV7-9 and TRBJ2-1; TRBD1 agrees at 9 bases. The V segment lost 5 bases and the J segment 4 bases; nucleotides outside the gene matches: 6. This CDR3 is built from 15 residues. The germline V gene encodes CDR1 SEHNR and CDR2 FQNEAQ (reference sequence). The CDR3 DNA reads TGTGCCAGCAGCAAGGACAGGGGAATTTACAATGAGCAGTTCTTC. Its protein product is CASSKDRGIYNEQFF.

The chain's CDR3 is CASSYLYWGTGQSEQYF. Here the CDR3 DNA reads TGTGCCAGCAGCTATCTCTATTGGGGGACAGGGCAAAGCGAGCAGTACTTC. The V and J genes are TRBV14 and TRBJ2-7, with 9 nucleotides matching TRBD1. This CDR3 is 17 amino acids long. V lost 5 bases and J lost 6; bases outside the gene matches: 17. Per the germline V gene, CDR1 is SGHDN and CDR2 is FVKESK.

The chain's CDR3 is CASSPTGTGNHEQYF. The CDR3 region has the DNA TGTGCCAGCTCCCCAACTGGGACAGGGAATCACGAGCAGTACTTC. The chain uses TRBV18 and TRBJ2-7; 9 bases line up with TRBD1. Germline V CDR1 and CDR2: KGHSH, LQKENI. J was trimmed by 5 bases and V by 6 bases; bases with no gene match: 11. CDR3 length: 15 residues.